Listed below are T cell receptor beta chains from one sample, sequenced in a study of long-term antiretroviral therapy in people with HIV. Sequencing used immunoSEQ multiplex PCR; TCRdb keeps in-frame clones, though not all of them. The repertoire holds 16,000 or so clones, roughly 96% seen once, with roughly 1.3% in the top ten. The specimen comprised unsorted PBMCs, sampled roughly 10 years after starting antiretroviral therapy. The receptors originated from a man aged 30 to 39 with HIV. The CDR3 runs from the conserved cysteine through the conserved F or W. D genes are given only for firm matches. Where a row states a size, it is once, few, many or the class of an expanded clone; other rows omit it.

clone size,J gene,V gene,D gene,CDR3 DNA,CDR3 protein
NA,TRBJ1-1,TRBV2,NA,TGTGCCAGCAGTGAAGCGGGAGGGGCAGGGGCTAAAGCTTTCTTT,CASSEAGGAGAKAFF
NA,TRBJ2-1,TRBV7-8,TRBD2,TGTGCCAGCAGCTTAGCCCCTAGCGGGGGGAGCTCCTACAATGAGCAGTTCTTC,CASSLAPSGGSSYNEQFF
NA,TRBJ1-6,TRBV6-1,NA,TGTGCCAGCAACGACGGGCCCAGTTCACCCCTCCACTTT,CASNDGPSSPLHF
NA,TRBJ2-3,TRBV13,NA,TGTGCCAGCAGCTTAATTACTGGACGAACGCAGTATTTT,CASSLITGRTQYF
NA,TRBJ1-6,TRBV4-1,TRBD1,TGCGCCAGCAGCCAAGAAACCGGGACAGGGGGCTCACCCCTCCACTTT,CASSQETGTGGSPLHF
once,TRBJ1-1,TRBV2,NA,TGTGCCAGCAGGGAGAACACTGAAGCTTTCTTT,CASRENTEAFF
NA,TRBJ2-5,TRBV5-1,NA,TGCGCCAGCAGCTTAGGACGGAAACAAGAGACCCAGTACTTC,CASSLGRKQETQYF
NA,TRBJ2-5,TRBV6-1,NA,TGTGCCAGCCCCCCAACAGGGTCAGAGACCCAGTACTTC,CASPPTGSETQYF
NA,TRBJ1-1,TRBV5-1,NA,TGCGCCAGCAGCTTAAACATGAACACTGAAGCTTTCTTT,CASSLNMNTEAFF
NA,TRBJ2-3,TRBV11-1,TRBD1,TGTGCCAGCAGCACAGGGGTGGCAGATACGCAGTATTTT,CASSTGVADTQYF
NA,TRBJ2-1,TRBV5-6,TRBD1,TGTGCCAGCAGCCCTCGGACAGGGAGCAATGAGCAGTTCTTC,CASSPRTGSNEQFF
NA,TRBJ1-2,TRBV30,NA,TGTGCCTGGAGTGACCTCCAGGGAGGGAACTATGGCTACACCTTC,CAWSDLQGGNYGYTF
NA,TRBJ2-5,TRBV5-1,TRBD1,TGCGCCAGCAGCCCACCGGGACAGGGAGGAGGGGAGACCCAGTACTTC,CASSPPGQGGGETQYF
NA,TRBJ2-3,TRBV27,NA,TGTGCCAGCACTCGTAACGTCCGTAGCGCAGATACGCAGTATTTT,CASTRNVRSADTQYF
once,TRBJ2-3,TRBV19,TRBD2,TGTGCCACATCCAATAACGAGCGGGGGAGCACAGATACGCAGTATTTT,CATSNNERGSTDTQYF
NA,TRBJ2-7,TRBV7-2,NA,TGTGCCAGCGGAGGGGTAACCTACGAGCAGTACTTC,CASGGVTYEQYF
NA,TRBJ2-5,TRBV2,NA,TGTGCCAGCAGTGAGTGGGAAGAGACCCAGTACTTC,CASSEWEETQYF
NA,TRBJ2-1,TRBV11-2,NA,TGTGCCAGCAGGAACTACAATGAGCAGTTCTTC,CASRNYNEQFF
NA,TRBJ1-5,TRBV7-9,TRBD1,TGTGCCAGCAGCTTAGAGGGGGGGGGACAGGGGGCTCGGGAGCCCCAGCATTTT,CASSLEGGGQGAREPQHF
once,TRBJ1-1,TRBV19,NA,TGTGCCAGTAGCGTACAGGCCGCTTATTTGTCTGAAGCTTTCTTT,CASSVQAAYLSEAFF
NA,TRBJ1-5,TRBV6-1,NA,TGTGCCAGCCAGGTAGGGGCCAACAATCAGCCCCAGCATTTT,CASQVGANNQPQHF
NA,TRBJ1-1,TRBV19,NA,TGTGCCAGTAGTATTGTCTGGGCGCACACTGAAGCTTTCTTT,CASSIVWAHTEAFF
NA,TRBJ1-2,TRBV6-4,NA,TGTGCCAGCAGTGACGCTGGATGGGGACTAGGCGGCTACACCTTC,CASSDAGWGLGGYTF
NA,TRBJ1-4,TRBV2,NA,TGTGCCAGCAGAGGTGGGGGGGGCGTAGGTGAAAAACTGTTTTTT,CASRGGGGVGEKLFF
NA,TRBJ2-5,TRBV19,TRBD2,TGTGCCAGTAGTGGGCAACTAGCGGGGGGACAAGAGACCCAGTACTTC,CASSGQLAGGQETQYF
NA,TRBJ1-1,TRBV29-1,TRBD1,TGCAGCGTTGGGCCGGGACAGGGGATGAACACTGAAGCTTTCTTT,CSVGPGQGMNTEAFF